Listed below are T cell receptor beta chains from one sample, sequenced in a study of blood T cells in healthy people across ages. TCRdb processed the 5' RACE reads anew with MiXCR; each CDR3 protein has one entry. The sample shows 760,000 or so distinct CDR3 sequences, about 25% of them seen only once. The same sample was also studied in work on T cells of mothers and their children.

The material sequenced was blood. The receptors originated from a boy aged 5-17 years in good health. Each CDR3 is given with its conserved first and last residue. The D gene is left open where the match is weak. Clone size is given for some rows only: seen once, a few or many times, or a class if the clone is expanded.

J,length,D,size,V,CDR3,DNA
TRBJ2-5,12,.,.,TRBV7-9,CASSFQAETQYF,TGCGCCAGCAGCTTTCAGGCGGAGACCCAGTACTTC
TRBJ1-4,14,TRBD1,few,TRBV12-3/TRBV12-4,CASSPGTVAEKLFF,TGTGCCAGCAGTCCCGGGACAGTGGCTGAAAAACTGTTTTTT
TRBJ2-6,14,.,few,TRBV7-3,CASRLPSGANVLTF,TGTGCCAGCAGGCTGCCCTCTGGGGCCAACGTCCTGACTTTC
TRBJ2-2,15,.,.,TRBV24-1,CATSDLSGPTGELFF,TGTGCCACCAGTGATTTGTCCGGGCCAACCGGGGAGCTGTTTTTT
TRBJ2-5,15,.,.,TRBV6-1,CASSISRDLSETQYF,TGTGCCAGCTCAATCTCGCGGGACTTATCGGAGACCCAGTACTTC
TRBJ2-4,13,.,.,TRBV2,CASLGRAKNIQYF,TGTGCCAGCCTGGGGCGAGCCAAAAACATTCAGTACTTC
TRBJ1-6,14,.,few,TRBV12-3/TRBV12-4,CASSRTGSNSPLHF,TGTGCCAGCAGCCGGACGGGGTCAAATTCACCCCTCCACTTT
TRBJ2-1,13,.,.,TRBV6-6,CASSLRVPNEQFF,TGTGCCAGCAGCCTCCGGGTACCCAATGAGCAGTTCTTC
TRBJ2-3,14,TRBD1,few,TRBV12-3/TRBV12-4,CASSLDRGKDTQYF,TGTGCCAGCAGCCTCGACAGGGGGAAGGATACGCAGTATTTT
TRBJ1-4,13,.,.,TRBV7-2,CASSLARGEKLFF,TGTGCCAGCAGCTTAGCGCGGGGCGAAAAACTGTTTTTT
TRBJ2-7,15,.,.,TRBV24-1,CATSDRTGTRGEQYF,TGTGCCACCAGTGACCGAACCGGGACAAGGGGCGAGCAGTACTTC
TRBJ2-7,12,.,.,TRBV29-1,CSVEGMAYEQYF,TGCAGCGTTGAGGGTATGGCGTACGAGCAGTACTTC
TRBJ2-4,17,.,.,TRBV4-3,CASSQDYSSLAKNIQYF,TGCGCCAGCAGCCAAGATTACAGTTCTTTAGCCAAAAACATTCAGTACTTC
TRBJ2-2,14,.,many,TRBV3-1,CASSQLRGTGELFF,TGTGCCAGCAGCCAACTCAGGGGCACCGGGGAGCTGTTTTTT
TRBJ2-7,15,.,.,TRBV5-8,CASSLWSDTIYEQYF,TGTGCCAGCAGCTTGTGGTCTGATACGATCTACGAGCAGTACTTC
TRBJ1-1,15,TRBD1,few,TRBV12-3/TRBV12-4,CASSLRQGTTLKAFF,TGTGCCAGCAGTTTACGACAGGGGACGACGCTAAAAGCTTTCTTT
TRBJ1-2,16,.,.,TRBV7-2,CASSPRTNLANYGYTF,TGTGCCAGCAGCCCCCGGACGAACCTAGCTAACTATGGCTACACCTTC
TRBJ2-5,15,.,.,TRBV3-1,CASSLGEAKQETQYF,TGTGCCAGCAGCCTCGGCGAGGCCAAACAAGAGACCCAGTACTTC
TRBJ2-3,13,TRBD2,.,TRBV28,CGVLAASTDTQYF,TGTGGAGTACTAGCGGCGAGCACAGATACGCAGTATTTT
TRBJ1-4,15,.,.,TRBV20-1,CSARDMADYREKLFF,TGCAGTGCTAGAGATATGGCAGACTACCGTGAAAAACTGTTTTTT
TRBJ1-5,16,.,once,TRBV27,CASSLSDQRGNQPQHF,TGTGCCAGCAGTTTATCGGACCAAAGGGGCAATCAGCCCCAGCATTTT
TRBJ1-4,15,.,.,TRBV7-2,CASSTSRRGLEKLFF,TGTGCCAGCAGCACATCAAGACGGGGACTAGAAAAACTGTTTTTT
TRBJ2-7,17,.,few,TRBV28,CASSSFKGVDAGDEQYF,TGTGCCAGCAGTTCCTTTAAGGGAGTAGACGCCGGCGACGAGCAGTACTTC
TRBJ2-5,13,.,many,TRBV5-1,CASSLGLQETQYF,TGTGCCAGCAGCTTAGGTCTGCAAGAGACCCAGTACTTC